This paragraph covers one T cell receptor (beta chain) sequence. Its antigen is not yet known. One base away there is no much larger clone; base qualities are not given. The data belong to a study of shared clonotypes between healthy human individuals (dated by TCRdb to 2018 to 2021). Study-wide context: Two women and a few men aged 18 to 49 years were included in the cohort. The study deeply sequenced blood TCR repertoires of five healthy adults to estimate repertoire size and the extent of clonotype sharing between individuals. For each donor, three plates each were used for CD4 naive and CD4 memory, two plates were used for CD8 naive, and one plate was used for CD8 memory. To increase sequencing depth and limit assay-specific biases, different laboratories used diverse techniques to prepare libraries and sequence TCR repertoires. Per donor, leukapheresis produced somewhere between about 0.94 and 9 billion PBMCs.

Using the deep immunoSEQ assay, multiplex PCR amplified TCR CDR3 regions from genomic DNA. Genomic DNA extracted from each cell subset was distributed evenly over all wells of several immunoSEQ 96-well plates, and each plate served as one replicate. For sorted subsets, each replicate PCR was loaded with 200 ng genomic DNA, equivalent to roughly 30,000 T cell genomes. Purified libraries were quantified with a Qubit 3.0 fluorometer, sized on a Bioanalyzer 2100, and re-quantified with the KAPA Library Quantification kit. Every immunoSEQ 96-well plate was sequenced on a dedicated single-read 150-cycle Illumina NextSeq 550 flow cell. The source study handled its data this way. Because only junctional sequences without quality scores were contained in the immunoSEQ output, filtering matching that applied to full-length reads could not be performed. To assign V/J genes and CDR3, sequences were annotated using PyIR, a Python wrapper for IgBLAST v1.9, with IMGT germline references. Reads with weak V/J assignments (E-value above 1e-6), missing CDR3, stop codons, out-of-frame junctions, or ambiguous translated residues were removed. V3J clonotypes were defined by identical inferred V gene, J gene, and CDR3 amino acid sequence. Percentage overlap between repertoires was calculated by dividing the number of shared unique clonotypes by the size of the smaller repertoire. Three approaches were used to assess repertoire richness: RTK rarefaction, the Chao1 estimator, and Recon v2.1 estimates of unobserved clonotypes. OLGA was used to compute generation probabilities for all TCRbeta clonotypes that the gDNA method yielded from four donors. Entries here come from immuneACCESS through TCRdb and include only in-frame sequences with V and J called. Some clones fail to appear in such tables; in the studies checked, an unresolved V gene covers under half of the shortfall, and the cause of the remainder is unknown. From that table come the V and J calls and clone size; the DNA was used to work out D and trimming. The sample table shows roughly 1,500,000 clones, and approximately 98% are seen once. The ten top clones hold roughly 0.4% of the sample.

What the authors observed across the whole study: Incomplete sequencing was indicated by rarefaction of sorted-subset datasets, despite the large sequencing depth. When four donors were compared, the shared fraction of clonotypes was about 5% for naive CD4, about 4% for naive CD8, 2% to 2.5% for memory CD4, and 0.4% for memory CD8. Because the study included only a small number of donors, the genetic and exposure-history diversity represented was limited. Compared with non-shared clonotypes, clonotypes shared by all four sorted-subset donors had higher generation probabilities. Pairwise subsampling indicated that sequencing depth was expected to affect the degree of clonotype sharing among donors. Sampling was restricted to blood, and TCR repertoires in tissues likely differ from the TCR repertoires found in blood. Naive subsets generally had larger estimated clonotype richness than memory subsets.

The donors were healthy, HIV-negative adults who had no recently reported acute infections or vaccinations. Every donor was a Caucasian adult living in Nashville, Tennessee, USA. Magnetic negative selection was used to enrich CD4+ T cells, after which naive cells were positively selected on CD45RA and the negative fraction became the memory subset. Blood was collected by leukapheresis, and PBMCs were isolated by Ficoll-Histopaque density gradient centrifugation and then cryopreserved in liquid nitrogen vapor phase. Purity and quantity of every magnetically sorted T cell population were checked by analytical flow cytometry. Each sorted fraction had its genomic DNA isolated and then quantified by UV absorbance on a Nanodrop 2000c. Sequencing was performed on naive CD4+ T cells sorted from blood. What this sample's cell subset or site label stands for: CD45RA+ positively selected. The TCR was taken from a man aged 25 to 40 in good health.

The bases are TGTGCCAGCAGCCAGGTAGCGGAAAAACCCTACAATGAGCAGTTCTTC. The encoded protein is CASSQVAEKPYNEQFF. The chain employs TRBV4-2 and TRBJ2-1; TRBD2 is a possible D gene, resting on 6 matching bases. The germline V gene yields LGHNA for CDR1 and YNFKEQ for CDR2. Taken from cysteine to phenylalanine, the CDR3 has 16 residues. The retained sequence is limited to the CDR3, 48 bases, with the frame set at the first base. Trimming takes 3 bases from V and 2 bases from J, and the germline ends sit 14 bases apart.